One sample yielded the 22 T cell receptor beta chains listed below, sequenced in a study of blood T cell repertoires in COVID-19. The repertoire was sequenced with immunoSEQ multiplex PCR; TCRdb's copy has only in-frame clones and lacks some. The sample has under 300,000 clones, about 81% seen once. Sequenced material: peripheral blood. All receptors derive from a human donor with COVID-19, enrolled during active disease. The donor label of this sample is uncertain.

The CDR3 region is CASGLELGGGYEQYF. For the CDR3, the DNA is TGTGCTAGTGGTTTGGAACTGGGAGGGGGCTACGAGCAGTACTTC. V is TRBV12-5 and J is TRBJ2-7; TRBD2 is a possible D gene (7 bases). V was clipped by 1 base and J by 3 bases, with 13 bases between them. The CDR3 is 15 amino acids. The germline gives CDR1 LGHNT, CDR2 FRNRAP.

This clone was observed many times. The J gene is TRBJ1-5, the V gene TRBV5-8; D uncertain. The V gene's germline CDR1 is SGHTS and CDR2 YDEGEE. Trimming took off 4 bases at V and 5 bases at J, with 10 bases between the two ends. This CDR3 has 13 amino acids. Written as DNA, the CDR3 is TGTGCCAGCAGCGCATTGGGCGATCAGCCCCAGCATTTT. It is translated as CASSALGDQPQHF.

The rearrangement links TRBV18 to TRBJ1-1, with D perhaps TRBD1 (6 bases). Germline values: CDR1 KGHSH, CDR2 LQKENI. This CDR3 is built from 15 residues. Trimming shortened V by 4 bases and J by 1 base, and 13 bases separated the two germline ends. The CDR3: CASSQGLGGNTEAFF. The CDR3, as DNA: TGTGCCAGCTCACAGGGGCTAGGGGGGAACACTGAAGCTTTCTTT.

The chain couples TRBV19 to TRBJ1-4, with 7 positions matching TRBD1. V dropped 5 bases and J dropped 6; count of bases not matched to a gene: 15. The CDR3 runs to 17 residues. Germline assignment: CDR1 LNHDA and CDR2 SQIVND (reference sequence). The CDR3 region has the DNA TGTGCCAGTAGTCTCTACAGGGACAGCCCAATCGATGAAAAACTGTTTTTT. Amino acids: CASSLYRDSPIDEKLFF.

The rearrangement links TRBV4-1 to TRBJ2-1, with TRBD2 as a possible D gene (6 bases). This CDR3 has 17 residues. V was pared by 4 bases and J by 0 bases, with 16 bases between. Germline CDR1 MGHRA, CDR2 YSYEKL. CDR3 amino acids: CASSLLVGGSSYNEQFF. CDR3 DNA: TGCGCCAGCAGCCTCCTGGTCGGGGGAAGCTCCTACAATGAGCAGTTCTTC.

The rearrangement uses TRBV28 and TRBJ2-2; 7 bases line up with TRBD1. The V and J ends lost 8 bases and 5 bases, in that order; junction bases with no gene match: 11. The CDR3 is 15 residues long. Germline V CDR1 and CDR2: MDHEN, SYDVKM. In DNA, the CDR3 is TGTGCCAGCCATTGGGCAGGGGGTATAACCGGGGAGCTGTTTTTT. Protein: CASHWAGGITGELFF.

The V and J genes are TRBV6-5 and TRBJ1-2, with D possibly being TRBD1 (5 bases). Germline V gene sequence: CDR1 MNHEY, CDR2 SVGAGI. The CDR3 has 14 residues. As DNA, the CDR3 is TGTGTCACGAGGAGGGAGGGGATTAACTATGGCTACACCTTC. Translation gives CVTRREGINYGYTF.

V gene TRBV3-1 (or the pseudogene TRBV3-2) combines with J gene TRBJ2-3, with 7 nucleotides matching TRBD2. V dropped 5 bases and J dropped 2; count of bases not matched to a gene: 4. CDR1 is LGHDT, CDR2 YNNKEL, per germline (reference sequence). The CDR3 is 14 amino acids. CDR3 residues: CASSEAGDTDTQYF. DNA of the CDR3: TGTGCCAGCAGCGAGGCGGGAGACACAGATACGCAGTATTTT.

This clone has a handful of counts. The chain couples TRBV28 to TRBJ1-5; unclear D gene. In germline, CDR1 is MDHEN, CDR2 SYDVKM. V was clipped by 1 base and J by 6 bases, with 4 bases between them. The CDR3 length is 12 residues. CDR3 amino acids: CASSLSVQPQHF. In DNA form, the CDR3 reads TGTGCCAGCAGTTTATCGGTTCAGCCCCAGCATTTT.

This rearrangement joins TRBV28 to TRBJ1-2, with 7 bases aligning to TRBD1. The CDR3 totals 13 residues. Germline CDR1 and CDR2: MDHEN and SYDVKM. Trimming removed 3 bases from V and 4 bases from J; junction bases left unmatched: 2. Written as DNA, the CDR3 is TGTGCCAGCAGTTTCGCAGGGGGCTATGGCTACACCTTC. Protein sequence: CASSFAGGYGYTF.

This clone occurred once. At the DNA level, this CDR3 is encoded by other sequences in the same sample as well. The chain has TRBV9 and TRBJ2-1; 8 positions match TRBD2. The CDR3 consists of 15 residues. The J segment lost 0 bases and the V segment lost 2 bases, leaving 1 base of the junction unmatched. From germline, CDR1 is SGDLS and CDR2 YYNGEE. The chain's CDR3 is CASSVLAGSYNEQFF. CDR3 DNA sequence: TGTGCCAGCAGCGTCCTAGCGGGCTCCTACAATGAGCAGTTCTTC.

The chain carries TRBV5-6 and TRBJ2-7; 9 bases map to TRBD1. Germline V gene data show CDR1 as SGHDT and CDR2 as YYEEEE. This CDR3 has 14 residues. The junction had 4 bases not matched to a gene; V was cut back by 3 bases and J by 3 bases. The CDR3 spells CASSWGTGYYEQYF. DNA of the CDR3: TGTGCCAGCAGCTGGGGGACAGGGTACTACGAGCAGTACTTC.

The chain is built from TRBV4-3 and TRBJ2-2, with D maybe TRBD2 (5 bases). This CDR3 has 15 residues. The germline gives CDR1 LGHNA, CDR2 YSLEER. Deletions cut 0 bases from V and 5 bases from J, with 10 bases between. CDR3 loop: CASSQDLRVTGELFF. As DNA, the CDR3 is TGCGCCAGCAGCCAAGATCTGAGGGTTACCGGGGAGCTGTTTTTT.

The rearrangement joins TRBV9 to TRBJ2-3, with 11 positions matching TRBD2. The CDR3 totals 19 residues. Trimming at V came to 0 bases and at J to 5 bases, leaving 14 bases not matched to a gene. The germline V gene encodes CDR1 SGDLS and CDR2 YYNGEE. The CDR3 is CASSVALMASGRRGDTQYF. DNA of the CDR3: TGTGCCAGCAGCGTAGCTCTAATGGCTAGCGGGAGGCGGGGAGATACGCAGTATTTT.

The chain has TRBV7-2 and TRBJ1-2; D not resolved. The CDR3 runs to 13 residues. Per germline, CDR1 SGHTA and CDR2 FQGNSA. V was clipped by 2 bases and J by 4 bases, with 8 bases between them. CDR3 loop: CASSLHSRYGYTF. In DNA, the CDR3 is TGTGCCAGCAGCTTACACAGTCGCTATGGCTACACCTTC.

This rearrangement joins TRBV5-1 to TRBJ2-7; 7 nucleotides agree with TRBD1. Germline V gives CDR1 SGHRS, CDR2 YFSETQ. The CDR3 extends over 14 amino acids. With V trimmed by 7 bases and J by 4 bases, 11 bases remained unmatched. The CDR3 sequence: CASRPGTAIYEQYF. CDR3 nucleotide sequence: TGCGCCAGCCGACCGGGGACAGCGATATACGAGCAGTACTTC. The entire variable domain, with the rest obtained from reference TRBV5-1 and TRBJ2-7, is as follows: KAGVTQTPRYLIKTRGQQVTLSCSPISGHRSVSWYQQTPGQGLQFLFEYFSETQRNKGNFPGRFSGRQFSNSRSEMNVSTLELGDSALYLCASRPGTAIYEQYFGPGTRLTVT.

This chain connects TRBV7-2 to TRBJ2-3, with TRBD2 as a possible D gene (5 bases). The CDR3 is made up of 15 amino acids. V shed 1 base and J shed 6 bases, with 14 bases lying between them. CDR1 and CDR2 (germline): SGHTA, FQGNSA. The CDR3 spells CASSLGHATGDTQYF. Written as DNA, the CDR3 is TGTGCCAGCAGCTTAGGCCACGCTACGGGGGATACGCAGTATTTT.

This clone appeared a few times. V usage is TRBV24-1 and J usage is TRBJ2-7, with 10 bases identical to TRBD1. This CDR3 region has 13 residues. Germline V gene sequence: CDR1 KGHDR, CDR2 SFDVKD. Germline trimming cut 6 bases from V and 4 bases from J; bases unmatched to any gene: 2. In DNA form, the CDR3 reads TGTGCCACCAGTCGGGACAGGGGTTACGAGCAGTACTTC. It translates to CATSRDRGYEQYF.

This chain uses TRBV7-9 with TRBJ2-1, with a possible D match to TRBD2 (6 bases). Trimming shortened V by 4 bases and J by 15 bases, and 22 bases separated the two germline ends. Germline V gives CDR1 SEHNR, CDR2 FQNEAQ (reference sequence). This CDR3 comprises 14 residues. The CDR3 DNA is TGTGCCAGCAGCTCGGTCGATTACATCTGGAGGGCGTTCTTC. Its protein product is CASSSVDYIWRAFF.

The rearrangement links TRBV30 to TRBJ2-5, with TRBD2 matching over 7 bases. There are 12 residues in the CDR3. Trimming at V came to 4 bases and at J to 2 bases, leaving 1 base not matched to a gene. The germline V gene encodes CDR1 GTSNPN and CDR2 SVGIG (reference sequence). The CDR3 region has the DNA TGTGCCTGGACAGCGGGGCAAGAGACCCAGTACTTC. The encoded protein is CAWTAGQETQYF.

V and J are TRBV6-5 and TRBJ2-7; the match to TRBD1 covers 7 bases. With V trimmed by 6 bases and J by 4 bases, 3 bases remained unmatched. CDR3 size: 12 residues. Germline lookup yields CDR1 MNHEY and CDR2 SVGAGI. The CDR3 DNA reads TGTGCCAGCAGGACACAGGGGTACGAGCAGTACTTC. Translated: CASRTQGYEQYF.

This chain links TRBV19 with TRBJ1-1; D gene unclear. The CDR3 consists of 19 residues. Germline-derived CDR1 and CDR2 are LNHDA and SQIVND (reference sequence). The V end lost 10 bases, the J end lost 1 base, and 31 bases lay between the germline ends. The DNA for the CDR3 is TGTGCCACCCGAAATACACAGCACAGCCTCGCGGAGGGGAACACTGAAGCTTTCTTT. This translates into CATRNTQHSLAEGNTEAFF.